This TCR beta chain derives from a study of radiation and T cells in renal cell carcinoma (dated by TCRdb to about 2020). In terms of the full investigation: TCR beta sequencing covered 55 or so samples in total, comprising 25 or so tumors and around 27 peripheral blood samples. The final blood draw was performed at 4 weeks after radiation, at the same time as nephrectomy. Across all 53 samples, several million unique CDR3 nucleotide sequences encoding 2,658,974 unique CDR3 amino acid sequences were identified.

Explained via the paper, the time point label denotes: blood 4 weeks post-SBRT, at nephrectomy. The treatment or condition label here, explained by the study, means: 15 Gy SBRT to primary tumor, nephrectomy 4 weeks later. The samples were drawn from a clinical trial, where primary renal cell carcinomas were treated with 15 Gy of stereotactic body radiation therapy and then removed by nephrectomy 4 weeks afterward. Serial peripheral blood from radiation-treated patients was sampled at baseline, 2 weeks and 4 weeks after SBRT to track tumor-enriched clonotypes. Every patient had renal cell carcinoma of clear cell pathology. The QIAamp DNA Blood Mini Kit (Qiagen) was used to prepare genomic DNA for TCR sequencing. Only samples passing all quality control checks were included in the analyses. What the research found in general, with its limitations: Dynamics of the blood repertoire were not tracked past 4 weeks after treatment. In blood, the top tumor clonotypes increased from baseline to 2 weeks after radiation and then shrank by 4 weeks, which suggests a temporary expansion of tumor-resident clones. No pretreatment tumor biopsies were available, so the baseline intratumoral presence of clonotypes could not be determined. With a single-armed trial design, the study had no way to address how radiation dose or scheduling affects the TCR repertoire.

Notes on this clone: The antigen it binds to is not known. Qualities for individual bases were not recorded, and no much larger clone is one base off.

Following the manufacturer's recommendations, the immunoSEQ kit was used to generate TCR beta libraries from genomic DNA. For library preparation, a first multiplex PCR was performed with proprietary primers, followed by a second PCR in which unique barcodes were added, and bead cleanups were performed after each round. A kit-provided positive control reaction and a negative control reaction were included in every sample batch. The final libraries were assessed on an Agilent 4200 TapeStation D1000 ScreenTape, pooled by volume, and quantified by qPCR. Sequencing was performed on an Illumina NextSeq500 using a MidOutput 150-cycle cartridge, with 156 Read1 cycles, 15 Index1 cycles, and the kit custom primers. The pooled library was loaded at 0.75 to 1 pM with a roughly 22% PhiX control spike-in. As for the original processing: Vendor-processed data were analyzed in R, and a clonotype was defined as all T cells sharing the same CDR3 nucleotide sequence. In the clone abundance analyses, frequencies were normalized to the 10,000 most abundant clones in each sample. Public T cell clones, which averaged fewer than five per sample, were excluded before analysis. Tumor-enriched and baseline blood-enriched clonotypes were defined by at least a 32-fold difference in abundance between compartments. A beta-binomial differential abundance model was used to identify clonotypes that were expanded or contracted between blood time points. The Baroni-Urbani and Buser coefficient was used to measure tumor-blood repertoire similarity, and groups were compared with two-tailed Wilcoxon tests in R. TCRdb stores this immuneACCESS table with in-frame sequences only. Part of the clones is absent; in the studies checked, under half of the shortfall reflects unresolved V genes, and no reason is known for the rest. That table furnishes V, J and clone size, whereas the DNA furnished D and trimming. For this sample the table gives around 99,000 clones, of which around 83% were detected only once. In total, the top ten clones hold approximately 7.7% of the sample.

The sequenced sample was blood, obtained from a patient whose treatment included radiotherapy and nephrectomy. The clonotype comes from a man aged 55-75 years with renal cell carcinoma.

In nucleotides, the sequence is TGTGCCAGCAGCTTGACCGGGACTAGTAACACCGGGGAGCTGTTTTTT. The encoded protein is CASSLTGTSNTGELFF. The chain was built from TRBV11-3 and TRBJ2-2, and 8 bases in between align with TRBD2. Its CDR3 holds 16 amino acids, cysteine through phenylalanine. This entry keeps only the CDR3 DNA: 48 bases, framed from base 1. Taken from the germline V gene, the CDR1 and CDR2 loops are SGHNT and YENEEA. From V the trimming removes 3 bases and from J it removes 2 bases, while the gene matches leave 5 bases of the junction unaccounted for.